These 30 T cell receptor beta chains were all obtained from the same sample, sequenced in a study of blood T cell repertoires in COVID-19. Only in-frame clones appear in the TCRdb table, and some are missing; sequencing was by immunoSEQ multiplex PCR. Of under 200,000 clones in the sample, around 82% were seen once. Sequencing input: PBMCs or T cells enriched from blood (not recorded which). These receptors all come from a man aged 60 to 75 who had recovered from COVID-19.

The J gene is TRBJ1-1, the V gene TRBV12-3 or TRBV12-4; D is unresolved. The CDR3 is made up of 13 amino acids. Trimming pared 6 bases from V and 3 bases from J, leaving 11 bases between. This CDR3 is CASRTSGYTEAFF. In DNA form, the CDR3 reads TGTGCCAGCAGAACCTCGGGGTACACTGAAGCTTTCTTT.

V gene TRBV7-8 combines with J gene TRBJ2-7; tentative D call: TRBD2 (5 bases). The CDR3 consists of 16 residues. CDR1 and CDR2 from the germline V gene are SGHVS and FQNEAQ. The ends were cut back, 1 base at V and 8 bases at J, with 21 bases in the middle. The CDR3 nucleotides are TGTGCCAGCAGCTTAGTAGTATCGAGCGGCGTGGACCAGCAGTACTTC. It yields the protein CASSLVVSSGVDQQYF.

This clone has only a few counts. The V call is TRBV11-2, the J call TRBJ1-1, with unresolved D. The germline gives CDR1 SGHAT, CDR2 FQNNGV. This CDR3 region has 14 residues. The germline V and J ends were trimmed by 5 bases and 5 bases, with 15 bases remaining between them. This CDR3 is CASSPGGRDTEAFF. CDR3 bases: TGTGCCAGCAGCCCCGGAGGGCGAGATACTGAAGCTTTCTTT.

The chain recombines TRBV2 with TRBJ1-4; 8 positions agree with TRBD1. Germline CDR1 reads SNHLY; CDR2 reads FYNNEI. V dropped 4 bases and J dropped 7; count of bases not matched to a gene: 8. CDR3 size: 15 residues. The CDR3 bases are TGTGCCAGCAGTGGCCAGGACAGGGATTTTGAAAAACTGTTTTTT. Its translation: CASSGQDRDFEKLFF.

The chain employs TRBV15 and TRBJ1-1; tentative D call: TRBD1 (6 bases). CDR3 length equals 17 residues. The V end was cut by 0 bases, the J end by 8 bases, with 22 bases between. Germline lookup yields CDR1 LNHNV and CDR2 YYDKDF (reference sequence). The CDR3 region has the DNA TGTGCCACCAGCAGAGATAGGTTCGGAGGGGGGGACATAGAAGCTTTCTTT. As protein: CATSRDRFGGGDIEAFF. Full variable domain (remainder filled in from reference TRBV15 and TRBJ1-1): DAMVIQNPRYQVTQFGKPVTLSCSQTLNHNVMYWYQQKSSQAPKLLFHYYDKDFNNEADTPDNFQSRRPNTSFCFLDIRSPGLGDTAMYLCATSRDRFGGGDIEAFFGQGTRLTVV.

This clone was detected a few times. The gene calls are TRBV5-4 and TRBJ2-7; 9 bases match TRBD2. CDR3 length: 14 amino acids. V shed 4 bases and J 4 bases; nucleotides not matched to a gene: 6. Germline CDR1 is SGHNT and CDR2 is YYREEE (reference sequence). The CDR3 coding sequence is TGTGCCAGCAGCCTGGGACTAGCCCAATACGAGCAGTACTTC. It translates to CASSLGLAQYEQYF.

The chain recombines TRBV28 with TRBJ1-2; possibly TRBD1 for D (6 bases). Trimming shortened V by 7 bases and J by 7 bases, and 19 bases separated the two germline ends. Germline V gene data show CDR1 as MDHEN and CDR2 as SYDVKM. The CDR3 length is 14 residues. CDR3 loop: CASIQAGGEGGYTF. The CDR3, as DNA: TGTGCCAGCATCCAAGCGGGGGGCGAGGGTGGCTACACCTTC.

This chain joins TRBV3-1 (or the pseudogene TRBV3-2) and TRBJ1-5; 7 nucleotides align to TRBD1. CDR3 length equals 15 residues. V lost 3 bases, J lost 6 bases, and 8 bases stayed unmatched. Germline loops: CDR1 LGHDT, CDR2 YNNKEL (reference sequence). The CDR3 spells CASSQQTGPLQPQHF. The CDR3 DNA reads as TGTGCCAGCAGCCAGCAGACAGGGCCTCTTCAGCCCCAGCATTTT.

This clone was observed a few times. CDR3 sequence reads: CASSLGGQYYEQYF. DNA of the CDR3: TGTGCCAGCAGCTTAGGGGGTCAGTACTACGAGCAGTACTTC. The chain employs TRBV5-6 and TRBJ2-7, with D possibly being TRBD1 (6 bases). Germline CDR1 and CDR2: SGHDT and YYEEEE. CDR3 length: 14 residues. Trimming left V 2 bases short and J 3 bases short, with 12 bases between.

The chain recombines TRBV4-1 with TRBJ1-5; D unclear. This CDR3 region has 14 residues. Germline loops: CDR1 MGHRA, CDR2 YSYEKL. V lost 2 bases, J lost 0 bases, and 5 bases lay in between. CDR3 residues: CASSQHHSNQPQHF. CDR3 nucleotide sequence: TGCGCCAGCAGCCAACATCATAGCAATCAGCCCCAGCATTTT.

This sequence joins TRBV3-1 (or the pseudogene TRBV3-2) and TRBJ2-7, with TRBD2 matching over 12 bases. The V gene end was trimmed by 0 bases and the J gene end by 5 bases; junction bases not matched to a gene: 8. Germline-derived CDR1 and CDR2 are LGHDT and YNNKEL (reference sequence). The CDR3 spans 17 residues. DNA for the CDR3: TGTGCCAGCAGCCAAGAAGGTCGACTAGCGGGAGTTCACGAGCAGTACTTC. It encodes CASSQEGRLAGVHEQYF.

The V call is TRBV2, the J call TRBJ1-1; possibly TRBD1 for D (6 bases). Germline CDR1 SNHLY, CDR2 FYNNEI. CDR3 size: 14 residues. Trimming stripped 9 bases from V and 1 base from J, with 15 bases between. This chain's CDR3 is CASLNRAGNTEAFF. CDR3 DNA sequence: TGTGCCAGTCTGAACAGGGCCGGGAACACTGAAGCTTTCTTT.

The rearrangement uses TRBV7-8 and TRBJ1-1; 7 bases map to TRBD1. CDR1 SGHVS and CDR2 FQNEAQ come from the germline V gene. V gave up 5 bases and J gave up 4 bases; unmatched junction bases: 4. CDR3 length: 13 amino acids. CDR3 residues: CASSLQGSTEAFF. As DNA, the CDR3 is TGTGCCAGCAGCCTACAGGGGAGCACTGAAGCTTTCTTT. Variable domain in full (rest from reference TRBV7-8 and TRBJ1-1): GAGVSQSPRYKVAKRGQDVALRCDPISGHVSLFWYQQALGQGPEFLTYFQNEAQLDKSGLPSDRFFAERPEGSVSTLKIQRTQQEDSAVYLCASSLQGSTEAFFGQGTRLTVV.

CDR3 region: CSARESYGYTF. The DNA for the CDR3 is TGCAGTGCGAGGGAGAGCTATGGCTACACCTTC. This chain joins TRBV20-1 and TRBJ1-2; no firm D call. Germline CDR1 DFQATT, CDR2 SNEGSKA (reference sequence). V was trimmed by 6 bases and J by 4 bases, leaving 9 bases between them. The CDR3 runs 11 residues.

The chain links TRBV6-1 to TRBJ1-4; no clear D. CDR3 length: 16 amino acids. Germline-derived CDR1 and CDR2 are MNHNS and SASEGT. The ends were cut back, 3 bases at V and 0 bases at J, with 11 bases in the middle. The CDR3 reads CASSDREVTTNEKLFF. CDR3 DNA: TGTGCCAGCAGTGACAGAGAGGTTACAACTAATGAAAAACTGTTTTTT.

The V and J genes are TRBV12-3 or TRBV12-4 and TRBJ2-7; no firm D call. Trimming pared 0 bases from V and 5 bases from J, leaving 5 bases between. CDR3 length: 12 residues. CDR3 protein: CASSLALHEQYF. The CDR3 DNA reads as TGTGCCAGCAGTTTAGCCCTTCACGAGCAGTACTTC.

The chain uses TRBV5-1 and TRBJ2-7; 8 bases match TRBD1. Germline V gene data show CDR1 as SGHRS and CDR2 as YFSETQ. The CDR3 consists of 12 residues. V gave up 5 bases and J gave up 5 bases; unmatched junction bases: 3. CDR3 in DNA: TGCGCCAGCAGAGGACAGGGTGACGAGCAGTACTTC. It translates to CASRGQGDEQYF. Combining the CDR3 with reference TRBV5-1 and TRBJ2-7 gives the whole variable domain KAGVTQTPRYLIKTRGQQVTLSCSPISGHRSVSWYQQTPGQGLQFLFEYFSETQRNKGNFPGRFSGRQFSNSRSEMNVSTLELGDSALYLCASRGQGDEQYFGPGTRLTVT.

V gene TRBV5-1 combines with J gene TRBJ1-6, with TRBD1 as a possible D gene (6 bases). V was pared by 3 bases and J by 6 bases, with 10 bases between. Per the germline V gene, CDR1 is SGHRS and CDR2 is YFSETQ. The CDR3 is made up of 14 amino acids. The CDR3 DNA is TGCGCCAGCAGCTCGACAGGTCCTAATTCACCCCTCCACTTT. Its protein product is CASSSTGPNSPLHF.

The rearrangement uses TRBV28 and TRBJ1-5; tentatively, D is TRBD1 (6 bases). Trimming stripped 7 bases from V and 3 bases from J, with 10 bases between. Germline values: CDR1 MDHEN, CDR2 SYDVKM. The CDR3 has 13 residues. CDR3 protein: CASTGGDNQPQHF. Here the CDR3 DNA reads TGTGCCAGCACGGGGGGCGACAATCAGCCCCAGCATTTT.

The chain employs TRBV28 and TRBJ2-1, with a weak D call TRBD1 (5 bases). V lost 6 bases and J 6 bases, leaving 21 bases between the germline ends. Germline V lookup: CDR1 MDHEN, CDR2 SYDVKM. The CDR3 has 16 residues. CDR3 region: CASSPRAPFRANEQFF. The CDR3 bases are TGTGCCAGCAGCCCCAGGGCCCCATTCCGAGCCAATGAGCAGTTCTTC.

Written as DNA, the CDR3 is TGTGCCAGCACCGCAGAAATAGCTTTGGGCAACGTCCTGACTTTC. Translated, it gives CASTAEIALGNVLTF. The gene calls are TRBV9 and TRBJ2-6; D unresolved. The CDR3 loop spans 15 amino acids. The germline CDR1 and CDR2 sequences are SGDLS and YYNGEE. Trimming left V 6 bases short and J 9 bases short, with 19 bases between.

The CDR3 DNA follows: TGTGCCAGCAGCCCCTTGGGACAGGGAAGCTACGAGCAGTACTTC. Its translation: CASSPLGQGSYEQYF. The rearrangement uses TRBV14 and TRBJ2-7; 9 bases line up with TRBD1. Germline assignment: CDR1 SGHDN and CDR2 FVKESK. V lost 4 bases to trimming and J lost 3 bases; unmatched junction nucleotides: 7. This CDR3 is built from 15 residues.

The chain links TRBV11-3 to TRBJ2-1; 11 positions match TRBD2. Trimming took 5 bases from V and 5 from J; bases not matched to a gene: 5. The CDR3 is made up of 15 amino acids. Germline-derived CDR1 and CDR2 are SGHNT and YENEEA. CDR3 coding DNA: TGTGCCAGCAGCCAAGGACTAGCGGGTAACAATGAGCAGTTCTTC. This encodes CASSQGLAGNNEQFF.

This clone appeared a single time. The chain is built from TRBV30 and TRBJ2-7; possible D gene TRBD1, 6 bases. V gave up 2 bases and J gave up 3 bases, with 17 bases separating them. This CDR3 is 15 amino acids long. CDR1 is GTSNPN, CDR2 SVGIG, per germline (reference sequence). The CDR3 DNA follows: TGTGCCTGGAGTCAGTCCCTCCGGGACAACTACGAGCAGTACTTC. It specifies CAWSQSLRDNYEQYF.

J is TRBJ1-5 and V is TRBV15, with D uncertain. The CDR3 has 11 amino acids. Germline-derived CDR1 and CDR2 are LNHNV and YYDKDF (reference sequence). With 3 bases removed from V and 6 bases from J, the gap between germline ends came to 3 bases. The CDR3 DNA reads TGTGCCACCAGCAGCGGTCAGCCCCAGCATTTT. Amino acid sequence: CATSSGQPQHF.

The rearrangement uses TRBV5-1 and TRBJ2-7; the D is unclear. In germline, CDR1 is SGHRS, CDR2 YFSETQ. The CDR3 runs 13 residues. Trimming took 3 bases from V and 7 from J, leaving 14 bases between them. The CDR3 is CASSSEVVREQYF. CDR3 coding DNA: TGCGCCAGCAGCTCAGAGGTTGTTAGGGAGCAGTACTTC.

This clone was seen a few times. The chain is built from TRBV11-2 and TRBJ2-5; 10 nucleotides line up with TRBD2. With 1 base clipped from V and 0 bases from J, the junction kept 11 bases outside the gene matches. The CDR3 extends over 19 amino acids. The germline gives CDR1 SGHAT, CDR2 FQNNGV. The CDR3 region has the DNA TGTGCCAGCAGCTTAGCTCCTAGCGGGAGTACCATGTACCAAGAGACCCAGTACTTC. Its translation is CASSLAPSGSTMYQETQYF.

This clone has only a few counts. J is TRBJ1-5 and V is TRBV3-1 (or the pseudogene TRBV3-2), with a possible D match to TRBD1 (5 bases). CDR3 length equals 15 residues. Looked up from germline, CDR1 is LGHDT and CDR2 is YNNKEL (reference sequence). With 4 bases removed from V and 0 bases from J, the gap between germline ends came to 10 bases. CDR3 nucleotides: TGTGCCAGCAGCCTGGGGCCTTATAGCAATCAGCCCCAGCATTTT. Translating gives CASSLGPYSNQPQHF.

The chain links TRBV2 to TRBJ1-1, with 8 bases aligning to TRBD1. V lost 3 bases to trimming and J lost 10 bases; unmatched junction nucleotides: 4. In germline, CDR1 is SNHLY, CDR2 FYNNEI. The length of the CDR3 is 12 residues. The CDR3 DNA sequence: TGTGCCAGCAGTGAGGCAGGGGGCCGAGCTTTCTTT. It specifies CASSEAGGRAFF.

The chain employs TRBV19 and TRBJ1-5, with D maybe TRBD1 (6 bases). Germline CDR1 and CDR2: LNHDA and SQIVND (reference sequence). V was shortened by 6 bases and J by 0 bases, with 9 bases between the two germline ends. This CDR3 contains 14 residues. The CDR3 region has the DNA TGTGCCAGTAGAGGGGGGGTTAGCAATCAGCCCCAGCATTTT. Translating it yields CASRGGVSNQPQHF.